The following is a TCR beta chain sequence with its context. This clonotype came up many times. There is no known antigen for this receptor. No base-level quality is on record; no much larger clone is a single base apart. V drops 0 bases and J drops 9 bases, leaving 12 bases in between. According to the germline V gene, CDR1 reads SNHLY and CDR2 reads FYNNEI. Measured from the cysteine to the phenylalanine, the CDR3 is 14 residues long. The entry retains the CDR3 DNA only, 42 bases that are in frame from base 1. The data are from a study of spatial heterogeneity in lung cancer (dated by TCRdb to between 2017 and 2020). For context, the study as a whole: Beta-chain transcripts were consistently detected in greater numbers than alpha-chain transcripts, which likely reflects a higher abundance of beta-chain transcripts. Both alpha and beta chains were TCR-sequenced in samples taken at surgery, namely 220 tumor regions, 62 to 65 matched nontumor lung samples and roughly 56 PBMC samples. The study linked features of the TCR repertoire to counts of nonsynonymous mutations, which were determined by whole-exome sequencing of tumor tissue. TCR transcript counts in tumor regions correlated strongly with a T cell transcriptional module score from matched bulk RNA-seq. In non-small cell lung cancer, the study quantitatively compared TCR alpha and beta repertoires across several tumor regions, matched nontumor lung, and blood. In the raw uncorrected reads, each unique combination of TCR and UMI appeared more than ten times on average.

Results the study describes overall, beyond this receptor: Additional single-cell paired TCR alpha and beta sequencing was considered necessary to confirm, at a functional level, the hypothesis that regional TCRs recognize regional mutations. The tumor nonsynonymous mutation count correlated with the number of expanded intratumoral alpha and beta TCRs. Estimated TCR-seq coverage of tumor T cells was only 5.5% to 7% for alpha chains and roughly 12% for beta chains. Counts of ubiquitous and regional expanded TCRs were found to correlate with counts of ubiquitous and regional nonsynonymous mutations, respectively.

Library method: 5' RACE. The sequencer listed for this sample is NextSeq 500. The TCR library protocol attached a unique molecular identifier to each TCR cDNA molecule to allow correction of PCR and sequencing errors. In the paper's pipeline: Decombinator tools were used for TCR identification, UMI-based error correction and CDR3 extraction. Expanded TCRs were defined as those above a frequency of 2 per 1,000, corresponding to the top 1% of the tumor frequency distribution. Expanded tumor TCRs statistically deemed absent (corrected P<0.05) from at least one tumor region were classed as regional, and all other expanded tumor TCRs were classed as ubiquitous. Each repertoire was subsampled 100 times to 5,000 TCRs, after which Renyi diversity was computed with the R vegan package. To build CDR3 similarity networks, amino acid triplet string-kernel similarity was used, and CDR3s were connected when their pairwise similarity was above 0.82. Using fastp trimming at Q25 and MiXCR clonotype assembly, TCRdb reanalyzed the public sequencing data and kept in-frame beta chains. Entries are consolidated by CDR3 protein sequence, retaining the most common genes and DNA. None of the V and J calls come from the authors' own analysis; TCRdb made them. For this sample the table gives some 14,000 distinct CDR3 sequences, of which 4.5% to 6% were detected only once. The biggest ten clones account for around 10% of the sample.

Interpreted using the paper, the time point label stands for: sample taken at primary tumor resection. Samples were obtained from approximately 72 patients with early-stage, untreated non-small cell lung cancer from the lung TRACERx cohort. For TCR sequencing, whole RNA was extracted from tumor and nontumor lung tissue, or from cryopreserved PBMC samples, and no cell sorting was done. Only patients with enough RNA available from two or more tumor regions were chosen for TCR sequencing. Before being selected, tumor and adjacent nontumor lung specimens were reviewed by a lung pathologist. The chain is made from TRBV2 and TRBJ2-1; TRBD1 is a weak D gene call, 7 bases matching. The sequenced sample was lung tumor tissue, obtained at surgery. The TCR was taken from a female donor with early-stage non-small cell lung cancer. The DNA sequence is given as TGTGCCAGCAGTGAAGCGCGGGACAGTCTTGAGCAGTTCTTC. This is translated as CASSEARDSLEQFF.